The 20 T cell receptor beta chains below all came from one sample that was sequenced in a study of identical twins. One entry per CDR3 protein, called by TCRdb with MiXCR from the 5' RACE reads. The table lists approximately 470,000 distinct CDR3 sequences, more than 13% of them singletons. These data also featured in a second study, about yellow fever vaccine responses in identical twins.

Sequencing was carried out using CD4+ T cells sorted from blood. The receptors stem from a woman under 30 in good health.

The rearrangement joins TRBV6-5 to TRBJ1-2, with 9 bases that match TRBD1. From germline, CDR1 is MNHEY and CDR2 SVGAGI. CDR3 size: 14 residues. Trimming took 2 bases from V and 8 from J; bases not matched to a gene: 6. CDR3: CASSYNRGPKGYTF. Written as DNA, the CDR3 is TGTGCCAGCAGTTACAACAGGGGGCCCAAGGGCTACACCTTC.

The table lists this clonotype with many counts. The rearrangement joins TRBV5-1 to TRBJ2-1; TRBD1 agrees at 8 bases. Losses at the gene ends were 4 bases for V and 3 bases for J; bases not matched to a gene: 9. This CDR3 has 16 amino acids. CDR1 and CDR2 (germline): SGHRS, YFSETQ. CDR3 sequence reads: CASSGRTGTHYNEQFF. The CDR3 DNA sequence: TGCGCCAGCAGCGGCCGGACAGGGACCCACTACAATGAGCAGTTCTTC.

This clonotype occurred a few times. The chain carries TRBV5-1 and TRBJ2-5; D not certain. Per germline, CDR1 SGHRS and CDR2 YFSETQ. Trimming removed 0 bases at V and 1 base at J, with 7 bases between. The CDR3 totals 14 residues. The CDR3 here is CASSLVRAQETQYF. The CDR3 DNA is TGCGCCAGCAGCTTGGTTAGGGCCCAAGAGACCCAGTACTTC.

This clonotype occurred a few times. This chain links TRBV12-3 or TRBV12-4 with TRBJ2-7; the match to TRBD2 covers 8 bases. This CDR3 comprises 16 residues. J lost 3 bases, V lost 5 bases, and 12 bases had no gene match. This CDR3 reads CASSDPWTSLNYEQYF. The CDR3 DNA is TGTGCCAGCAGTGACCCCTGGACTAGCCTGAACTACGAGCAGTACTTC.

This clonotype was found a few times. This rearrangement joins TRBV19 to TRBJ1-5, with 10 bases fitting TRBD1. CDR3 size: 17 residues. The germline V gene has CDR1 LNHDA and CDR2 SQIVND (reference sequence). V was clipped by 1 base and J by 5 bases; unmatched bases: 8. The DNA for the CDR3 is TGTGCCAGTAGTATAGTGGGGACAGGGGCGCGTCATCAGCCCCAGCATTTT. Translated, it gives CASSIVGTGARHQPQHF.

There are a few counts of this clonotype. CDR3 nucleotide sequence: TGTGCCAGCAGTTCGAGGAGAGAGCCGAGCTCCTACAATGAGCAGTTCTTC. It is translated as CASSSRREPSSYNEQFF. V usage is TRBV6-5 and J usage is TRBJ2-1; the D is unclear. The CDR3 has 17 amino acids. Trimming removed 4 bases from V and 0 bases from J, with 16 bases in between. CDR1 is MNHEY and CDR2 is SVGAGI in the germline V gene.

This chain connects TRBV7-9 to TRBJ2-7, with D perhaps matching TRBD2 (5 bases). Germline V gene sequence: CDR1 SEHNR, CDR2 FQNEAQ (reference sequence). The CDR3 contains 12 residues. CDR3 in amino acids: CASRRSFYEQYF. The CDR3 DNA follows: TGTGCTTCCCGGAGGTCATTTTACGAGCAGTACTTC. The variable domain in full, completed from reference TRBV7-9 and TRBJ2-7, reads DTGVSQNPRHKITKRGQNVTFRCDPISEHNRLYWYRQTLGQGPEFLTYFQNEAQLEKSRLLSDRFSAERPKGSFSTLEIQRTEQGDSAMYLCASRRSFYEQYFGPGTRLTVT.

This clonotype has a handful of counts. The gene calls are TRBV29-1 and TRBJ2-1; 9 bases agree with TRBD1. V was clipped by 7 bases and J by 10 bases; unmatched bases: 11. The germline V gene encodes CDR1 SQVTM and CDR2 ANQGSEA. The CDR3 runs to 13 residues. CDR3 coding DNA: TGCAGCGCAGCACCGGACAGGGGCGGCGAGCAGTTCTTC. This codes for CSAAPDRGGEQFF.

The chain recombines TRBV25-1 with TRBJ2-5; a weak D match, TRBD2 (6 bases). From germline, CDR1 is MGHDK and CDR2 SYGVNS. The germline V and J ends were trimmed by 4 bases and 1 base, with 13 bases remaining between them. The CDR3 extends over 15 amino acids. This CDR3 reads CASSAGRSVQETQYF. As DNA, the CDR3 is TGTGCCAGCAGTGCCGGGAGATCGGTCCAAGAGACCCAGTACTTC.

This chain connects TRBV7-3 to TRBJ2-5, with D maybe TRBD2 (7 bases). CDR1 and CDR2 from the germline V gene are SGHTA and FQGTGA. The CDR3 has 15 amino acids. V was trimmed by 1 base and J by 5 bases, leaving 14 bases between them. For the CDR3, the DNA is TGTGCCAGCAGCTTAAACGGCAGGGGAGGGGAGACCCAGTACTTC. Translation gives CASSLNGRGGETQYF.

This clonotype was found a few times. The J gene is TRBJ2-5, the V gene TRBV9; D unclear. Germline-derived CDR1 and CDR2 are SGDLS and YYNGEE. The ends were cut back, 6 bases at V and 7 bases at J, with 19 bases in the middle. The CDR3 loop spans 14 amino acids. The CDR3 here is CASTPGAGPGTQYF. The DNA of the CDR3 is TGTGCCAGCACTCCAGGAGCAGGTCCGGGGACCCAGTACTTC.

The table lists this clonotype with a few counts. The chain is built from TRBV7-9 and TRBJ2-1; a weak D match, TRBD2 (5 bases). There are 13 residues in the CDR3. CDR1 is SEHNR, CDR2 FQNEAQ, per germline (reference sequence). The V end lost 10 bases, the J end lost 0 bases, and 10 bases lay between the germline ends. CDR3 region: CATSQSSYNEQFF. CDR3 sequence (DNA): TGTGCCACTAGCCAGAGCTCCTACAATGAGCAGTTCTTC. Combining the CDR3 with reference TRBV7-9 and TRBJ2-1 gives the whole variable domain DTGVSQNPRHKITKRGQNVTFRCDPISEHNRLYWYRQTLGQGPEFLTYFQNEAQLEKSRLLSDRFSAERPKGSFSTLEIQRTEQGDSAMYLCATSQSSYNEQFFGPGTRLTVL.

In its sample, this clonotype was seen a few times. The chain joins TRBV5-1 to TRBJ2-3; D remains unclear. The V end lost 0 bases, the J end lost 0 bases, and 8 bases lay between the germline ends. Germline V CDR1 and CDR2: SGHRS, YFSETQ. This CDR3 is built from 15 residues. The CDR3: CASSLEHASTDTQYF. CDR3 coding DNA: TGCGCCAGCAGCTTGGAACACGCCAGCACAGATACGCAGTATTTT.

CDR3 residues: CASSQGSSGRGEQFF. The CDR3 nucleotides read TGCGCCAGCAGCCAAGGTTCTAGCGGGAGGGGTGAGCAGTTCTTC. This chain joins TRBV4-3 and TRBJ2-1; 12 bases match TRBD2. This CDR3 is 15 amino acids long. Germline values: CDR1 LGHNA, CDR2 YSLEER. V lost 1 base, J lost 9 bases, and 4 bases stayed unmatched.

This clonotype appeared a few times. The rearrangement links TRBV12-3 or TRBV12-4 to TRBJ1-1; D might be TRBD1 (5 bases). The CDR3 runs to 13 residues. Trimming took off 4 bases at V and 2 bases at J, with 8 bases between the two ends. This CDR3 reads CASSWDLNTEAFF. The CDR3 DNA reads TGTGCCAGCAGTTGGGACCTCAACACTGAAGCTTTCTTT.

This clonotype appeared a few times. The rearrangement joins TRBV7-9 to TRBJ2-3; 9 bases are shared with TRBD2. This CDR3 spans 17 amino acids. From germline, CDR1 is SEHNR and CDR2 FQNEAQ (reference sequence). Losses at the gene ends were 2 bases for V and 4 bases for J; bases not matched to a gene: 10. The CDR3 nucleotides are TGTGCCAGCAGCTTAAGTCTAGGCGGGGGGGCCGCAGATACGCAGTATTTT. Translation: CASSLSLGGGAADTQYF.

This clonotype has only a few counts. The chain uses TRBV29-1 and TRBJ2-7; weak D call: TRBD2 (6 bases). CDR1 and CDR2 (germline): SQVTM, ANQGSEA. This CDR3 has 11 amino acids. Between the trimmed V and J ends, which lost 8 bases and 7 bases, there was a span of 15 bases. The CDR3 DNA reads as TGCAGCTCCCGAGGAGGGGAAGAGCAGTACTTC. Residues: CSSRGGEEQYF.

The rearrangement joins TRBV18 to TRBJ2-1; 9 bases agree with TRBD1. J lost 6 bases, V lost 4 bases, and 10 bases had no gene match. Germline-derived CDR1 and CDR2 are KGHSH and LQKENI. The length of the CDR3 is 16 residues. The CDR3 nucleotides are TGTGCCAGCTCACTCCTGCACCCGGACAGGGGCAATGAGCAGTTCTTC. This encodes CASSLLHPDRGNEQFF.

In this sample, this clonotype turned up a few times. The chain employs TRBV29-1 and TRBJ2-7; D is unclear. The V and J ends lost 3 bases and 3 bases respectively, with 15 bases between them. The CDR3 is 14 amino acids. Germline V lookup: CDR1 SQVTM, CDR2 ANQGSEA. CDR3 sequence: CSVDPLTDGYEQYF. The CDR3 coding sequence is TGCAGCGTTGACCCTTTGACGGACGGCTACGAGCAGTACTTC.

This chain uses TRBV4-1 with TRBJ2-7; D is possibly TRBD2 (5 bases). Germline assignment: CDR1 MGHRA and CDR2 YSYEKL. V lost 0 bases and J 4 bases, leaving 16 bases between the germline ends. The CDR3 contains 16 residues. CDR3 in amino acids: CASSQDLAGGGYEQYF. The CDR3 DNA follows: TGCGCCAGCAGCCAAGATTTGGCAGGTGGAGGATACGAGCAGTACTTC.